This T cell receptor beta chain came from a study of T cell repertoires in cytomegalovirus infection. TCRdb re-called the reads with MiXCR, one entry per CDR3 protein. The sample has about 740,000 distinct CDR3 sequences; roughly 36% are singletons. Losses at the gene ends were 0 bases for V and 2 bases for J; bases not matched to a gene: 9. Germline V gives CDR1 SGDLS, CDR2 YYNGEE. The CDR3 contains 17 residues. This clonotype was detected a few times. Sequenced material: PBMCs. This rearrangement joins TRBV9 to TRBJ2-7; 9 nucleotides align to TRBD1. The source of this sequence is a human donor in good health (CMV status not recorded). Some clones in this sample may be carry-over from other donors' samples. CDR3 bases: TGTGCCAGCAGCGTAGGAGAATGGACAGGGGTCGCCTACGAGCAGTACTTC. Protein product: CASSVGEWTGVAYEQYF.